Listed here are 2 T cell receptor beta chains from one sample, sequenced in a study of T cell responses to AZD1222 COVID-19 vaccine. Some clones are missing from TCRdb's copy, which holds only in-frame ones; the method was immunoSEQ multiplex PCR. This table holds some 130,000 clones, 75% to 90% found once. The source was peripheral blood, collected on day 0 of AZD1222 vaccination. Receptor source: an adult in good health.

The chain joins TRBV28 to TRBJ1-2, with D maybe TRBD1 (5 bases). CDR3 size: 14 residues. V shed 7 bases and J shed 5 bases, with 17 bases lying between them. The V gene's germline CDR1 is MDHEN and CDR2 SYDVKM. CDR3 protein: CASTEGQGRYGYTF. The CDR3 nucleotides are TGTGCCAGCACCGAAGGTCAGGGCCGATATGGCTACACCTTC.

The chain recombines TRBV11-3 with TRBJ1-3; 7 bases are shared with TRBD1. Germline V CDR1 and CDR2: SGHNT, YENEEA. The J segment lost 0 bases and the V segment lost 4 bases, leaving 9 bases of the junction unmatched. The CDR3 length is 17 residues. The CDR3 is CASSYSGTEDSGNTIYF. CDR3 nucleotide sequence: TGTGCCAGCAGCTACTCCGGGACAGAAGACTCTGGAAACACCATATATTTT. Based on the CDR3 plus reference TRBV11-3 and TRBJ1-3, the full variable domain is EAGVVQSPRYKIIEKKQPVAFWCNPISGHNTLYWYLQNLGQGPELLIRYENEEAVDDSQLPKDRFSAERLKGVDSTLKIQPAELGDSAVYLCASSYSGTEDSGNTIYFGEGSWLTVV.